One and the same sample provided the 24 T cell receptor beta chains below, sequenced in a study of T-cell reconstitution after alpha-beta-depleted transplantation in children. Preparation of the TCRbeta library used unique molecular identifiers. TCRdb called the PCR reads again in MiXCR, with one record for every CDR3 protein. Here the sample spans about 200,000 distinct CDR3 sequences, approximately 6.9% being singletons. This material consisted of PBMCs, taken before TCRalphabeta/CD19-depleted stem cell transplant. Receptors were obtained from a boy aged 2 to 10 with acute lymphoblastic leukemia, due to receive a stem cell transplant.

There are many counts of this clonotype. The rearrangement joins TRBV29-1 to TRBJ1-3, with D possibly TRBD1 on 6 matching bases. The V end was cut by 5 bases, the J end by 6 bases, with 8 bases between. Germline-derived CDR1 and CDR2 are SQVTM and ANQGSEA. CDR3 length: 11 residues. The CDR3 region has the DNA TGCAGCGTTTCGGGGGCAAACACCATATATTTT. Translating gives CSVSGANTIYF.

This clonotype was picked up a small number of times. The V and J genes are TRBV2 and TRBJ2-7; D perhaps matches TRBD2 (6 bases). Per germline, CDR1 SNHLY and CDR2 FYNNEI. V lost 5 bases, J lost 7 bases, and 21 bases lay in between. This CDR3 is 15 amino acids long. The CDR3 loop reads CASSLLTSARLEQYF. CDR3 nucleotide sequence: TGTGCCAGCAGTCTGTTGACTAGTGCTCGGTTAGAGCAGTACTTC.

The gene calls are TRBV7-9 and TRBJ1-2; a weak D match, TRBD1 (5 bases). V shed 5 bases and J shed 9 bases, with 16 bases lying between them. Germline V gene lookup returns CDR1 SEHNR and CDR2 FQNEAQ (reference sequence). The CDR3 is 13 amino acids. CDR3: CASSSPDTISYTF. The CDR3 DNA sequence: TGTGCCAGCAGCAGCCCGGACACTATAAGCTACACCTTC.

In this sample, this clonotype turned up a few times. J is TRBJ2-5 and V is TRBV18; D remains unclear. CDR1 and CDR2 from the germline V gene are KGHSH and LQKENI. This CDR3 has 14 amino acids. Trimming stripped 0 bases from V and 0 bases from J, with 5 bases between. The DNA for the CDR3 is TGTGCCAGCTCACCACCAGGAGACCAAGAGACCCAGTACTTC. Translation gives CASSPPGDQETQYF.

The J gene is TRBJ2-5, the V gene TRBV20-1, with D hard to call. Deletions cut 5 bases from V and 5 bases from J, with 12 bases between. The CDR3 sequence is 12 residues long. CDR1 and CDR2 from the germline V gene are DFQATT and SNEGSKA (reference sequence). CDR3 region: CSAGSIRETQYF. The CDR3 region has the DNA TGCAGTGCTGGCTCTATCAGGGAGACCCAGTACTTC.

This chain links TRBV3-1 with TRBJ2-3; D ambiguous. V was clipped by 9 bases and J by 1 base, with 20 bases between them. The CDR3 is made up of 16 amino acids. Germline CDR1 and CDR2: LGHDT and YNNKEL (reference sequence). CDR3 residues: CASYSILTDCTDTQYF. CDR3 sequence (DNA): TGTGCCAGTTACTCGATCCTGACCGACTGCACAGATACGCAGTATTTT.

In this sample, this clonotype turned up many times. The chain employs TRBV12-3 or TRBV12-4 and TRBJ2-1; D is undetermined. The CDR3 covers 11 residues. Trimming stripped 2 bases from V and 13 bases from J, with 9 bases between. CDR3 in amino acids: CASSLWPDQFF. The CDR3, as DNA: TGTGCCAGCAGTTTATGGCCGGACCAGTTCTTC.

This clonotype was seen many times. The rearrangement links TRBV24-1 to TRBJ2-1, with D possibly TRBD2 on 6 matching bases. Germline values: CDR1 KGHDR, CDR2 SFDVKD. The CDR3 spans 15 residues. V was trimmed by 4 bases and J by 5 bases, leaving 14 bases between them. CDR3 sequence reads: CATSDLRGRNNEQFF. The CDR3 DNA follows: TGTGCCACCAGTGACCTCCGGGGGAGAAACAATGAGCAGTTCTTC.

This clonotype was seen ten or more times. The J gene is TRBJ2-5, the V gene TRBV5-1; D remains ambiguous. V dropped 0 bases and J dropped 5 bases, with 8 bases sitting between them. The CDR3 covers 13 residues. Germline V CDR1 and CDR2: SGHRS, YFSETQ. The DNA for the CDR3 is TGCGCCAGCAGCTTGGCTCAGAGGGAGACCCAGTACTTC. It codes for CASSLAQRETQYF.

The chain is built from TRBV5-1 and TRBJ2-5; D not resolved. Germline values: CDR1 SGHRS, CDR2 YFSETQ. V dropped 0 bases and J dropped 2 bases, with 8 bases sitting between them. The CDR3 has 14 amino acids. CDR3 nucleotide sequence: TGCGCCAGCAGCTTGGATGGGTTTCAAGAGACCCAGTACTTC. This encodes CASSLDGFQETQYF.

V and J are TRBV20-1 and TRBJ2-1; no definite D call. The CDR3 is made up of 14 amino acids. V gave up 5 bases and J gave up 2 bases, with 13 bases separating them. The germline V gene has CDR1 DFQATT and CDR2 SNEGSKA (reference sequence). DNA of the CDR3: TGCAGTGCTGCAGACTTTTCGACCTACAATGAGCAGTTCTTC. As protein: CSAADFSTYNEQFF.

Many counts were recorded for this clonotype. V gene TRBV29-1 combines with J gene TRBJ1-1; D uncertain. Germline CDR1 is SQVTM and CDR2 is ANQGSEA. The V end lost 1 base, the J end lost 1 base, and 7 bases lay between the germline ends. There are 13 residues in the CDR3. CDR3 sequence reads: CSVEAHKNTEAFF. For the CDR3, the DNA is TGCAGCGTTGAAGCGCACAAGAACACTGAAGCTTTCTTT.

V gene TRBV6-5 combines with J gene TRBJ2-5; possible D gene TRBD1, 6 bases. CDR3 size: 16 residues. Germline V lookup: CDR1 MNHEY, CDR2 SVGAGI. With 0 bases removed from V and 2 bases from J, the gap between germline ends came to 13 bases. CDR3: CASSYSTGPPQETQYF. As DNA, the CDR3 is TGTGCCAGCAGTTACTCCACAGGGCCGCCACAAGAGACCCAGTACTTC.

The V gene is TRBV5-1, the J gene TRBJ2-2; D tentatively fits TRBD1 or TRBD2 (6 bases each). From germline, CDR1 is SGHRS and CDR2 YFSETQ. The V end was cut by 0 bases, the J end by 0 bases, with 12 bases between. The CDR3 has 17 residues. CDR3 in DNA: TGCGCCAGCAGCTTGGCCGGGGGCGGGGCGAACACCGGGGAGCTGTTTTTT. Amino acid sequence: CASSLAGGGANTGELFF.

This clonotype was seen many times. A much larger clone lies one base from this, so it may be a read error. V and J are TRBV28 and TRBJ1-1, with no clear D. Germline CDR1 reads MDHEN; CDR2 reads SYDVKM. V was clipped by 7 bases and J by 0 bases, with 6 bases between them. This CDR3 is built from 12 residues. As DNA, the CDR3 is TGTGCCAGCAAGTGGGTGAACACTGAAGCTTTCTTT. Translated, it gives CASKWVNTEAFF.

This clonotype was seen ten or more times. The CDR3: CSARGSSGDTQYF. Written as DNA, the CDR3 is TGCAGCGCCCGGGGGTCTTCAGGGGATACGCAGTATTTT. The chain recombines TRBV29-1 with TRBJ2-3, with D tentatively TRBD2 (6 bases). V dropped 7 bases and J dropped 6 bases, with 17 bases sitting between them. The CDR3 contains 13 residues. Germline-derived CDR1 and CDR2 are SQVTM and ANQGSEA.

This clonotype was picked up many times. The V call is TRBV5-1, the J call TRBJ2-7; D possibly corresponds to TRBD2 (6 bases). CDR1 is SGHRS, CDR2 YFSETQ, per germline. This CDR3 region has 13 residues. V was pared by 1 base and J by 2 bases, with 7 bases between. As DNA, the CDR3 is TGCGCCAGCAGCTTGCCGGGAGCCTACGAGCAGTACTTC. Its translation is CASSLPGAYEQYF.

Ten or more counts support this clonotype. This chain joins TRBV7-2 and TRBJ2-7, with no clear D. The germline V gene encodes CDR1 SGHTA and CDR2 FQGNSA. The CDR3 runs 13 residues. Deletions cut 2 bases from V and 2 bases from J, with 7 bases between. The CDR3 reads CASSLTVTYEQYF. The CDR3 DNA sequence: TGTGCCAGCAGCTTAACGGTAACCTACGAGCAGTACTTC.

In this sample, this clonotype turned up a few times. The chain is built from TRBV7-2 and TRBJ2-4, with TRBD1 matching 9 bases. Per the germline V gene, CDR1 is SGHTA and CDR2 is FQGNSA. Losses at the gene ends were 5 bases for V and 7 bases for J; bases not matched to a gene: 6. The CDR3 has 14 amino acids. DNA of the CDR3: TGTGCCAGCAGCGCCGGGACAGGGTTGAACATTCAGTACTTC. Encoded protein: CASSAGTGLNIQYF.

CDR3 protein: CASSLADLAVSYEQYF. For the CDR3, the DNA is TGCGCCAGCAGCTTGGCCGATCTAGCGGTCTCCTACGAGCAGTACTTC. The chain has TRBV5-1 and TRBJ2-7; TRBD2 aligns across 7 bases. CDR3 length equals 16 residues. Germline values: CDR1 SGHRS, CDR2 YFSETQ. The V and J ends lost 0 bases and 0 bases, in that order; junction bases with no gene match: 6.

This clonotype has a count of ten or more. The V call is TRBV12-3 or TRBV12-4, the J call TRBJ1-6, with 7 bases lining up with TRBD1. The CDR3 spans 12 residues. V shed 5 bases and J 10 bases; nucleotides not matched to a gene: 2. CDR3 residues: CASSETGSPLHF. As DNA, the CDR3 is TGTGCCAGCAGTGAGACAGGGTCACCCCTCCACTTT.

This clonotype was found many times. V gene TRBV27 combines with J gene TRBJ1-1; no clear D. The CDR3 runs to 11 residues. Trimming pared 9 bases from V and 0 bases from J, leaving 5 bases between. CDR1 MNHEY and CDR2 SMNVEV come from the germline V gene (reference sequence). The CDR3: CASQMNTEAFF. The CDR3 DNA reads as TGTGCCAGTCAGATGAACACTGAAGCTTTCTTT.

This chain joins TRBV30 and TRBJ2-5; TRBD2 matches at 11 bases. The CDR3 runs 15 residues. J gave up 4 bases and V 2 bases, and 6 bases lay outside the gene matches. CDR1 is GTSNPN and CDR2 is SVGIG in the germline V gene (reference sequence). CDR3 coding DNA: TGTGCCTGGAGTACGGGGCTAGCGGGAGGAGAGACCCAGTACTTC. Encoded protein: CAWSTGLAGGETQYF.

This clonotype was counted between two and nine times. The genes are TRBV7-2 and TRBJ1-2; D unresolved. The CDR3 has 14 residues. The germline V and J ends were trimmed by 5 bases and 7 bases, with 17 bases remaining between them. Per the germline V gene, CDR1 is SGHTA and CDR2 is FQGNSA. CDR3 sequence: CASSDSIPSGGYTF. DNA of the CDR3: TGTGCCAGCAGCGACTCGATTCCCTCGGGTGGCTACACCTTC. Looking up the rest from reference TRBV7-2 and TRBJ1-2 gives the full variable domain: GAGVSQSPSNKVTEKGKDVELRCDPISGHTALYWYRQSLGQGLEFLIYFQGNSAPDKSGLPSDRFSAERTGGSVSTLTIQRTQQEDSAVYLCASSDSIPSGGYTFGSGTRLTVV.